The present entry profiles one T cell receptor (beta chain) with its context. The antigen remains unidentified. This sample is part of a study of beta chain features in type 1 diabetes. Study information: Healthy donors and patients had similar age, gender and cell yields.

General study results and limits: Sampled from patients, naive, central memory and Treg TCRB repertoires appeared more similar than those sampled from healthy donors.

CDR3 length equals 12 residues. CDR1 is SQVTM and CDR2 is ANQGSEA in the germline V gene. After removal of 4 bases from V and 6 bases from J, the junction contained 3 bases not matched to a gene. Expressed TCRB transcripts were sequenced, since all the RNA that had been isolated was reverse transcribed. Clones were read by immunoSEQ multiplex PCR, and TCRdb kept only the in-frame ones, dropping some. This table has hundreds of thousands of clones, under 70% appearing once. The V call is TRBV29-1, the J call TRBJ2-1; TRBD2 aligns across 7 bases. Source material: naive CD4+ T cells from blood. The receptor was derived from a man aged 25-45 years in good health. DNA of the CDR3: TGCAGCGTTGGGGAGGGTTCCAATGAGCAGTTCTTC. It codes for CSVGEGSNEQFF.